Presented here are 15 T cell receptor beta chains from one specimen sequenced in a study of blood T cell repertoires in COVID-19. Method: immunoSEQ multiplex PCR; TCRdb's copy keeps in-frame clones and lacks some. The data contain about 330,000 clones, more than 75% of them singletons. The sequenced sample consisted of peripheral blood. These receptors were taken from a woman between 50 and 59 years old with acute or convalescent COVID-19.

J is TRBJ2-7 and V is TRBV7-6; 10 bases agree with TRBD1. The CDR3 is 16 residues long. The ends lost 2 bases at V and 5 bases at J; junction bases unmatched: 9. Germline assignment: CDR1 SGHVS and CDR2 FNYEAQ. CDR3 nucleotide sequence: TGTGCCAGCAGCTTATTTTTGACAGGGGGCATCAACGAGCAGTACTTC. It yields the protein CASSLFLTGGINEQYF.

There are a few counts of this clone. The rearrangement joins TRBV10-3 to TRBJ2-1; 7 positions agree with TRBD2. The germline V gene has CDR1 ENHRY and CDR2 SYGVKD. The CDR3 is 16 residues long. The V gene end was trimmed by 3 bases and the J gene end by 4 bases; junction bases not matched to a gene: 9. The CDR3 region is CAISDFSRETYNEQFF. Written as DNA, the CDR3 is TGTGCCATCAGTGATTTCTCGCGGGAGACTTACAATGAGCAGTTCTTC.

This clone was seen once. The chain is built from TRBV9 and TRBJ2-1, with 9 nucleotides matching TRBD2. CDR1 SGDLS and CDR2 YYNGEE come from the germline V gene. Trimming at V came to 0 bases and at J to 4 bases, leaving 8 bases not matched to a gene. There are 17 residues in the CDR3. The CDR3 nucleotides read TGTGCCAGCAGCGTAGGGTTAGCGGGAGTGCAGTACAATGAGCAGTTCTTC. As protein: CASSVGLAGVQYNEQFF.

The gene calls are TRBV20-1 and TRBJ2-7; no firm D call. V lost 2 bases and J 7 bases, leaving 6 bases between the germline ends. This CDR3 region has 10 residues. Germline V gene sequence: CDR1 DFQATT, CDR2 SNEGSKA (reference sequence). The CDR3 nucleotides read TGCAGTGCTAGACCACAGGAGCAGTACTTC. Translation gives CSARPQEQYF.

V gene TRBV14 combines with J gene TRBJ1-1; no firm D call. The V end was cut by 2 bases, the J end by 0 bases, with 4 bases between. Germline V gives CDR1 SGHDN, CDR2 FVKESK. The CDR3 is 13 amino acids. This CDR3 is CASSQNMNTEAFF. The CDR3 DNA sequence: TGTGCCAGCAGCCAAAATATGAACACTGAAGCTTTCTTT.

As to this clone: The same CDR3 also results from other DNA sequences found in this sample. CDR3: CASRDSNTEAFF. CDR3 bases: TGTGCCAGTCGGGACAGCAACACTGAAGCTTTCTTT. This chain joins TRBV7-3 and TRBJ1-1; 7 bases are shared with TRBD1. The germline gives CDR1 SGHTA, CDR2 FQGTGA. Losses at the gene ends were 9 bases for V and 2 bases for J; bases not matched to a gene: 3. This CDR3 region has 12 residues.

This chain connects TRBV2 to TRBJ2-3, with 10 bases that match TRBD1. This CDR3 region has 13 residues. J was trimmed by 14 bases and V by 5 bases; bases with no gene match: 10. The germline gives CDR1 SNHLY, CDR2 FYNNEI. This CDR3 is CASSPGQGRTRYF. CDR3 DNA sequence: TGTGCCAGCAGTCCGGGACAGGGGCGTACTCGGTATTTT.

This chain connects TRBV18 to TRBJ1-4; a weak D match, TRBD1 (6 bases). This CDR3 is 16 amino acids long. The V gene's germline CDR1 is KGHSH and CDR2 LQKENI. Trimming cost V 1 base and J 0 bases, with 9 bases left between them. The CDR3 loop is CASSPRQATTNEKLFF. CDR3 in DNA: TGTGCCAGCTCACCACGACAGGCTACAACTAATGAAAAACTGTTTTTT.

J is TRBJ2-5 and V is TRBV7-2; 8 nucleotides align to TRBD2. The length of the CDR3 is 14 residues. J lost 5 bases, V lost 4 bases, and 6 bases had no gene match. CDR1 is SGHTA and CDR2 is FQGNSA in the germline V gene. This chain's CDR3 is CASSSSGRYETQYF. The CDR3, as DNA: TGTGCCAGCAGCTCGAGCGGGAGATACGAGACCCAGTACTTC.

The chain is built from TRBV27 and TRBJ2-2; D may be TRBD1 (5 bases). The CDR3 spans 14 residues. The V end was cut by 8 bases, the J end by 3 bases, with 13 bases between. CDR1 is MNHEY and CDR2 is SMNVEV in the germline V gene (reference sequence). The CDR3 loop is CASHSQGYTGELFF. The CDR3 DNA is TGTGCCAGCCACAGCCAGGGTTACACCGGGGAGCTGTTTTTT.

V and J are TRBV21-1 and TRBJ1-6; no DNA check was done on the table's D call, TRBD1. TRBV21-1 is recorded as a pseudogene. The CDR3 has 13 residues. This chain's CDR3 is CARSQGVNSPLHF. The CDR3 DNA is TGTGCCAGGTCACAGGGGGTTAATTCACCCCTCCACTTT.

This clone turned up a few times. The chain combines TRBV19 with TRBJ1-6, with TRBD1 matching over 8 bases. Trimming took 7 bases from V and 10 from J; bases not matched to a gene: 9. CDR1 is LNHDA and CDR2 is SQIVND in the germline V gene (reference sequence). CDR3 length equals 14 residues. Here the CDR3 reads CASTMTGVASPLHF. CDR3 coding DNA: TGTGCCAGTACCATGACAGGGGTAGCGTCACCCCTCCACTTT.

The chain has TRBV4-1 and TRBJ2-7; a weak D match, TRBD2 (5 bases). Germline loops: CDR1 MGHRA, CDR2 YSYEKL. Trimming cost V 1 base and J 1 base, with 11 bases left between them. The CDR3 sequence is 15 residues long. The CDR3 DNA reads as TGCGCCAGCAGCCAAGGTACGGGGAAGTCCTACGAGCAGTACTTC. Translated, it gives CASSQGTGKSYEQYF.

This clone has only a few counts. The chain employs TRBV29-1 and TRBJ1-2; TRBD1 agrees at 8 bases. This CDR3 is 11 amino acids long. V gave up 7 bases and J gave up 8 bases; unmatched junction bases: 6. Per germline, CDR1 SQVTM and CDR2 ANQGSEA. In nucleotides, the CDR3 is TGCAGCGGAGGACAGGGAGACGGCTACACCTTC. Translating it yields CSGGQGDGYTF.

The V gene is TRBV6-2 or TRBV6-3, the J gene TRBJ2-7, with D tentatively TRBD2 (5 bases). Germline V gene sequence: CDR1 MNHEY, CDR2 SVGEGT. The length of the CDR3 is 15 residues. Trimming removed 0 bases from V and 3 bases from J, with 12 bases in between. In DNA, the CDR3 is TGTGCCAGCAGTTACTCGATGAAAGCGGTCTACGAGCAGTACTTC. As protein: CASSYSMKAVYEQYF.